The next 5 T cell receptor beta chains were all read from a single sample in a study of vaccination effects on CD4 cells after COVID-19. No antigen is known for these receptors. After expansion with viral peptide pools in the ViraFEST assay, antigen-specific CD4+ T cells were sequenced. The culture ran for approximately 11 days before CD4+ T cells were isolated. Vaccinated participants had no history of SARS-CoV-2 infection and tested negative for nucleocapsid antibodies. Profiling relied on immunoSEQ multiplex PCR, and the TCRdb table lists in-frame clones only, not all of them. The table includes tens of thousands of clones, about four fifths detected once. Specimen: CD4+ T cells from PBMCs cultured with HCoV-NL63 spike peptides, collected before COVID-19 vaccination. These receptor sequences come from a human donor who received a COVID-19 vaccine.

The V gene is TRBV7-2, the J gene TRBJ1-2, with 8 bases fitting TRBD1. This CDR3 is 14 amino acids long. Looked up from germline, CDR1 is SGHTA and CDR2 is FQGNSA. Trimming cost V 8 bases and J 5 bases; bases outside gene matches: 10. The CDR3 DNA reads TGTGCCAGCGGAGACAGGGGACAAGGATATGGCTACACCTTC. Translating gives CASGDRGQGYGYTF.

This clone came up a few times. The V and J genes are TRBV24-1 and TRBJ2-7, with TRBD1 matching over 9 bases. Looked up from germline, CDR1 is KGHDR and CDR2 is SFDVKD. With 9 bases clipped from V and 5 bases from J, the junction kept 13 bases outside the gene matches. This CDR3 has 15 amino acids. The CDR3: CATVSGQGKFHEQYV. CDR3 DNA sequence: TGTGCCACCGTATCGGGACAGGGTAAGTTCCACGAGCAGTACGTC.

This chain joins TRBV27 and TRBJ1-5, with D possibly being TRBD1 (5 bases). Germline-derived CDR1 and CDR2 are MNHEY and SMNVEV (reference sequence). The CDR3 runs to 16 residues. The V end lost 6 bases, the J end lost 0 bases, and 15 bases lay between the germline ends. The CDR3 bases are TGTGCCAGCAGGCCACAGGCTGCCTATAGCAATCAGCCCCAGCATTTT. It codes for CASRPQAAYSNQPQHF.

There are a few counts of this clone. The gene calls are TRBV4-1 and TRBJ1-1; 9 nucleotides agree with TRBD1. CDR1 is MGHRA and CDR2 is YSYEKL in the germline V gene. There are 15 residues in the CDR3. Trimming at V came to 6 bases and at J to 2 bases, leaving 7 bases not matched to a gene. CDR3 residues: CASRHPGQGNTEAFF. DNA of the CDR3: TGCGCCAGCAGACACCCGGGACAGGGTAACACTGAAGCTTTCTTT.

The rearrangement joins TRBV5-6 to TRBJ2-3; TRBD1 agrees at 11 bases. V lost 4 bases and J lost 4; bases outside the gene matches: 5. Per the germline V gene, CDR1 is SGHDT and CDR2 is YYEEEE. The CDR3 extends over 15 amino acids. The CDR3 nucleotides are TGTGCCAGCAGCCGGACAGGGGGCGCTTCAGATACGCAGTATTTT. It translates to CASSRTGGASDTQYF.